Below are 18 T cell receptor beta chains sequenced from a single sample in a study of shared clonotypes between healthy human individuals (dated by TCRdb to 2019 to 2021). Receptor amplification or capture employed the immunoSEQ multiplex PCR assay. The table comes from immuneACCESS by way of TCRdb, which keeps in-frame sequences with V and J called. Part of the clones is missing from these tables; in studies checked, under half for an unresolved V gene and the rest for unknown reasons. This sample is represented by some 790,000 clones; roughly 72% of them were singletons. The ten most abundant clones make up around 1.7% of the sample. The sample comprised memory CD4+ T cells sorted from blood. This specimen's cell subset or site label, interpreted: CD45RA-negative fraction. Every receptor here comes from a woman in her twenties or thirties in good health.

The chain combines TRBV19 with TRBJ1-4; D gene uncertain. Germline CDR1 LNHDA, CDR2 SQIVND (reference sequence). The V gene lost 10 bases and the J gene lost 0 bases, with 12 bases spanning the gap. This CDR3 comprises 14 residues. CDR3 sequence (DNA): TGTGCCACCAGTTGGGCAGCAACTAATGAAAAACTGTTTTTT. Protein product: CATSWAATNEKLFF.

This chain links TRBV11-3 with TRBJ2-7; D gene unclear. The length of the CDR3 is 17 residues. From germline, CDR1 is SGHNT and CDR2 YENEEA. Trimming shortened V by 5 bases and J by 0 bases, and 20 bases separated the two germline ends. As DNA, the CDR3 is TGTGCCAGCAGCCCCCCCCTCGGCTTGTCTAGCTCCTACGAGCAGTACTTC. Residues: CASSPPLGLSSSYEQYF.

CDR3 protein: CASSMGTGYNQPQHF. The CDR3 coding sequence is TGTGCCAGTAGTATGGGGACAGGGTACAATCAGCCCCAGCATTTT. The genes are TRBV19 and TRBJ1-5; 9 bases map to TRBD1. The J segment lost 3 bases and the V segment lost 3 bases, leaving 3 bases of the junction unmatched. The CDR3 covers 15 residues. CDR1 and CDR2 (germline): LNHDA, SQIVND (reference sequence).

This sequence joins TRBV7-6 and TRBJ1-2; D remains unclear. V lost 7 bases, J lost 5 bases, and 8 bases lay in between. Germline CDR1 is SGHVS and CDR2 is FNYEAQ. The CDR3 runs 11 residues. CDR3 loop: CASTGTYGYTF. For the CDR3, the DNA is TGTGCCAGCACGGGTACATATGGCTACACCTTC.

There are a few counts of this clone. This CDR3 is CSVGQGANGYTF. Here the CDR3 DNA reads TGCAGCGTTGGACAGGGGGCCAATGGCTACACCTTC. The V call is TRBV29-1, the J call TRBJ1-2; TRBD1 aligns across 10 bases. Germline CDR1 reads SQVTM; CDR2 reads ANQGSEA. J was trimmed by 6 bases and V by 4 bases; bases with no gene match: 2. This CDR3 is 12 amino acids long.

V is TRBV12-2 and J is TRBJ1-1; TRBD1 is the table's D call, not checked against the DNA. TRBV12-2 is shown as a pseudogene. The length of the CDR3 is 16 residues. CDR3 coding DNA: TGTGCAAGTCGCCCAGAGCAGGGGGCGCGGTACACTGAAGCTTTCTTT. This encodes CASRPEQGARYTEAFF.

This chain uses TRBV5-1 with TRBJ2-5; 10 bases fit TRBD2. From germline, CDR1 is SGHRS and CDR2 YFSETQ. This CDR3 spans 17 amino acids. The trim removed 0 bases at V and 5 bases at J, leaving 10 bases unmatched. The DNA of the CDR3 is TGCGCCAGCAGCTTGGCCATCACTAGCGGGATACGTGAGACCCAGTACTTC. This encodes CASSLAITSGIRETQYF.

This rearrangement joins TRBV27 to TRBJ2-1, with unresolved D. CDR1 and CDR2 from the germline V gene are MNHEY and SMNVEV (reference sequence). V was trimmed by 8 bases and J by 0 bases, leaving 8 bases between them. The CDR3 is made up of 13 amino acids. CDR3: CASGYDSYNEQFF. The DNA of the CDR3 is TGTGCCAGCGGCTACGACTCCTACAATGAGCAGTTCTTC.

Here the CDR3 DNA reads TGTGCCAGCAGTGAACCCTTAGCGGGACCCTACGAGCAGTACTTC. Translation gives CASSEPLAGPYEQYF. The genes are TRBV25-1 and TRBJ2-7, with 8 positions matching TRBD2. Germline CDR1 and CDR2: MGHDK and SYGVNS. CDR3 length: 15 amino acids. Trimming cost V 2 bases and J 2 bases; bases outside gene matches: 5.

V usage is TRBV7-6 and J usage is TRBJ2-7; tentatively, D is TRBD1 or TRBD2 (5 bases each). This CDR3 comprises 12 residues. Germline CDR1 is SGHVS and CDR2 is FNYEAQ. Trimming took off 4 bases at V and 8 bases at J, with 12 bases between the two ends. The CDR3 DNA is TGTGCCAGCAGCTCGAAACCGGGACAGCAGTACTTC. The encoded protein is CASSSKPGQQYF.

The V call is TRBV5-1, the J call TRBJ1-3, with D hard to call. This CDR3 spans 13 amino acids. Germline CDR1 reads SGHRS; CDR2 reads YFSETQ. Trimming took off 2 bases at V and 4 bases at J, with 7 bases between the two ends. The CDR3 spells CASSFQPGNTIYF. CDR3 in DNA: TGCGCCAGCAGCTTTCAACCCGGAAACACCATATATTTT.

Only a few counts were recorded for this clone. J is TRBJ1-5 and V is TRBV21-1; the D call TRBD1 from the table was never checked on the DNA. TRBV21-1 is a pseudogene. The CDR3 covers 16 residues. The CDR3 reads CASSNAQGLSNQPQHF. As DNA, the CDR3 is TGTGCCAGCAGCAACGCACAGGGTTTAAGCAATCAGCCCCAGCATTTT.

This clone was picked up a small number of times. This chain uses TRBV27 with TRBJ2-3; TRBD2 matches 10 bases. The CDR3 sequence is 14 residues long. Germline V gene lookup returns CDR1 MNHEY and CDR2 SMNVEV (reference sequence). Trimming took 7 bases from V and 5 from J; bases not matched to a gene: 6. CDR3 amino acids: CASTKLAGRDTQYF. CDR3 coding DNA: TGTGCCAGCACCAAACTAGCGGGAAGAGATACGCAGTATTTT.

CDR3 protein: CASSTLWYSNQPQHF. Written as DNA, the CDR3 is TGTGCCAGTAGTACCCTGTGGTATAGCAATCAGCCCCAGCATTTT. The chain has TRBV19 and TRBJ1-5; D is unresolved. CDR1 and CDR2 from the germline V gene are LNHDA and SQIVND (reference sequence). The CDR3 runs 15 residues. Trimming cost V 4 bases and J 0 bases, with 10 bases left between them.

The J gene is TRBJ2-3, the V gene TRBV27; 11 bases map to TRBD2. CDR3 size: 14 residues. J was trimmed by 2 bases and V by 6 bases; bases with no gene match: 1. Per the germline V gene, CDR1 is MNHEY and CDR2 is SMNVEV (reference sequence). Here the CDR3 DNA reads TGTGCCAGCAGACTAGCGGGAGACACAGATACGCAGTATTTT. Protein sequence: CASRLAGDTDTQYF.

The V and J genes are TRBV7-9 and TRBJ2-3; 8 nucleotides line up with TRBD2. The V gene's germline CDR1 is SEHNR and CDR2 FQNEAQ (reference sequence). This CDR3 region has 16 residues. The J segment lost 0 bases and the V segment lost 8 bases, leaving 10 bases of the junction unmatched. CDR3 in DNA: TGTGCCAGCCCGGTCCGACTAGCGTCTAGCACAGATACGCAGTATTTT. This gives the protein CASPVRLASSTDTQYF.

This sequence joins TRBV28 and TRBJ2-1, with D maybe TRBD2 (5 bases). Looked up from germline, CDR1 is MDHEN and CDR2 is SYDVKM. This CDR3 has 15 amino acids. The ends were cut back, 5 bases at V and 5 bases at J, with 16 bases in the middle. The CDR3 protein is CASSPEGSNHNEQFF. CDR3 coding DNA: TGTGCCAGCAGTCCCGAGGGTAGTAACCACAATGAGCAGTTCTTC. Drawing the rest from reference TRBV28 and TRBJ2-1, the complete variable domain is DVKVTQSSRYLVKRTGEKVFLECVQDMDHENMFWYRQDPGLGLRLIYFSYDVKMKEKGDIPEGYSVSREKKERFSLILESASTNQTSMYLCASSPEGSNHNEQFFGPGTRLTVL.

The chain combines TRBV5-1 with TRBJ2-2; D is perhaps TRBD1 or TRBD2 (5 bases each). V shed 1 base and J shed 5 bases, with 12 bases lying between them. CDR1 SGHRS and CDR2 YFSETQ come from the germline V gene. This CDR3 contains 15 residues. The CDR3 nucleotides read TGCGCCAGCAGCTTGCTAGGGACGGGAACCGGGGAGCTGTTTTTT. Translated: CASSLLGTGTGELFF. Full variable domain (missing parts from reference TRBV5-1 and TRBJ2-2): KAGVTQTPRYLIKTRGQQVTLSCSPISGHRSVSWYQQTPGQGLQFLFEYFSETQRNKGNFPGRFSGRQFSNSRSEMNVSTLELGDSALYLCASSLLGTGTGELFFGEGSRLTVL.